The clone carrying this T cell receptor beta chain was seen more than once but under ten times. The repertoire was sequenced with immunoSEQ multiplex PCR; TCRdb's copy has only in-frame clones and lacks some. Seen here are more than 70,000 clones, around 96% observed once, and the top ten hold 0.031%. The source of the sample is a study of human thymus T cells. The source of the thymus tissue was resections taken during corrective heart surgery. The specimen sequenced was thymus tissue. The origin of this receptor is a boy under two years old with a congenital heart defect but otherwise immunologically healthy.

CDR3 residues: CATRQGYNTDTQYF. CDR3 nucleotides: TGTGCCACCCGACAGGGGTATAACACAGATACGCAGTATTTT. The genes are TRBV27 and TRBJ2-3; 8 nucleotides agree with TRBD1. With V trimmed by 10 bases and J by 2 bases, 8 bases remained unmatched. The CDR3 has 14 residues. CDR1 and CDR2 (germline): MNHEY, SMNVEV (reference sequence).